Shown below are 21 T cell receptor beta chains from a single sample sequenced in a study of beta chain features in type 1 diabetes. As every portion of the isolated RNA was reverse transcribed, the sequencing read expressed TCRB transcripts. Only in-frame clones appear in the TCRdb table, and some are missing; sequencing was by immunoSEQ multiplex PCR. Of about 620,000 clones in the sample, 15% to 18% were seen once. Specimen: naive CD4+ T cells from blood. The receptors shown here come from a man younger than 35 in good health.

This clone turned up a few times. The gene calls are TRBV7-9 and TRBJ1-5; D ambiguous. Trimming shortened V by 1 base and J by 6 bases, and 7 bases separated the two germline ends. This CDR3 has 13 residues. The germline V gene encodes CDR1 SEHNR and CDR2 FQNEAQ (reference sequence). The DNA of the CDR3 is TGTGCCAGCAGCTTAGTTGGGGTTCAGCCCCAGCATTTT. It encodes CASSLVGVQPQHF.

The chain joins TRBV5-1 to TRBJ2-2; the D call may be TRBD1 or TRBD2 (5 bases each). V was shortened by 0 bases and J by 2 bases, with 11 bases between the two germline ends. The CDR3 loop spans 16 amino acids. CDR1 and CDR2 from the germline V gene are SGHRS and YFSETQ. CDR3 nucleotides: TGCGCCAGCAGCTTGGGTATGGGACCTAACACCGGGGAGCTGTTTTTT. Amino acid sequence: CASSLGMGPNTGELFF.

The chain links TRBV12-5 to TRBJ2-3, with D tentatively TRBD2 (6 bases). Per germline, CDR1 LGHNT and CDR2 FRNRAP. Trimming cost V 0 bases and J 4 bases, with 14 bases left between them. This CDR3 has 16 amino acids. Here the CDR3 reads CASGLVVGRIADTQYF. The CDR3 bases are TGTGCTAGTGGTTTGGTAGTAGGGAGGATTGCAGATACGCAGTATTTT.

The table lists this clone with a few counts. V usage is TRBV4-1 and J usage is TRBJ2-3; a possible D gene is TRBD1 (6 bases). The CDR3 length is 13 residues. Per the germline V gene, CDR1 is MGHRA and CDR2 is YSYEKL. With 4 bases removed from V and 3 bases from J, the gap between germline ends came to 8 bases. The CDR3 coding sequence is TGCGCCAGCAGCCTACAGGGAACAGATACGCAGTATTTT. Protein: CASSLQGTDTQYF.

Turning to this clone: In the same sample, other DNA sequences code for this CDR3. The CDR3 DNA follows: TGTGCCACCAGCAGGGCCGGGCCCTACGAGCAGTACTTC. Amino acids: CATSRAGPYEQYF. The V and J genes are TRBV15 and TRBJ2-7; D unclear. Germline V gene lookup returns CDR1 LNHNV and CDR2 YYDKDF (reference sequence). V was pared by 3 bases and J by 2 bases, with 8 bases between. The CDR3 extends over 13 amino acids.

The CDR3 here is CASSSGQREGNEQFF. CDR3 coding DNA: TGTGCCAGCAGCAGCGGACAGCGGGAGGGGAATGAGCAGTTCTTC. The gene calls are TRBV9 and TRBJ2-1; 10 positions agree with TRBD2. Trimming at V came to 4 bases and at J to 7 bases, leaving 8 bases not matched to a gene. This CDR3 region has 15 residues. Germline V gene lookup returns CDR1 SGDLS and CDR2 YYNGEE.

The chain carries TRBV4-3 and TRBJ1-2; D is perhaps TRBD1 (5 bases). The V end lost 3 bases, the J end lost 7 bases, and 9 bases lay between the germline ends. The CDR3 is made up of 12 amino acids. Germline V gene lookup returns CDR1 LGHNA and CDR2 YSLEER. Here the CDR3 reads CASSHGQVGYTF. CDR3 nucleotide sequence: TGCGCCAGCAGCCACGGACAAGTTGGCTACACCTTC.

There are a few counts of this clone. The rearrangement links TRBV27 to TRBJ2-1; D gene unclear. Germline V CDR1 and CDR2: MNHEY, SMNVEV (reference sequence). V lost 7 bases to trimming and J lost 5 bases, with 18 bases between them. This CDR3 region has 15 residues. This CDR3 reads CASTAASLGNNEQFF. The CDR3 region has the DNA TGTGCCAGCACCGCGGCGTCCCTGGGAAACAATGAGCAGTTCTTC.

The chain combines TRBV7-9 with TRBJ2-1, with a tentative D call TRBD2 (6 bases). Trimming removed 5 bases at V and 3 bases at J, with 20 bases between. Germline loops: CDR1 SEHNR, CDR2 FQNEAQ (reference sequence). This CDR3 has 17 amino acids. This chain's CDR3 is CASSQKVSGRNYNEQFF. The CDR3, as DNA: TGTGCCAGCAGCCAAAAGGTTTCCGGGAGAAACTACAATGAGCAGTTCTTC.

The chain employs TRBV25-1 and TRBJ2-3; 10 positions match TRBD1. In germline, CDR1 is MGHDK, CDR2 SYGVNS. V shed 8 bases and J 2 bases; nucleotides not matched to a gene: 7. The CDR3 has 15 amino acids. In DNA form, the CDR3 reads TGTGCCAGCGGGGACAGGGGTCTTCTCACAGATACGCAGTATTTT. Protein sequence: CASGDRGLLTDTQYF.

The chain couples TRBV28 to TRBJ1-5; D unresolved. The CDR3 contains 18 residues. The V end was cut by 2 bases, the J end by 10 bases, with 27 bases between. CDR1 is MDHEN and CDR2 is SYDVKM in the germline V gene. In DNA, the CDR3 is TGTGCCAGCAGTTTAGAGGGCGCCAGGACCCGATGGATCAGCCCCCAGCATTTT. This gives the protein CASSLEGARTRWISPQHF.

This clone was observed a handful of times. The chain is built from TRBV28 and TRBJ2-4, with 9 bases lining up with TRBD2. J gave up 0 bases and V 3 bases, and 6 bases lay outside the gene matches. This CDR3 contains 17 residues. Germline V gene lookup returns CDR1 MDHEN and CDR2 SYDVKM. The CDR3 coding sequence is TGTGCCAGCAGTTTCGGCGGGGGGGGACTAGCCAAAAACATTCAGTACTTC. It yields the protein CASSFGGGGLAKNIQYF.

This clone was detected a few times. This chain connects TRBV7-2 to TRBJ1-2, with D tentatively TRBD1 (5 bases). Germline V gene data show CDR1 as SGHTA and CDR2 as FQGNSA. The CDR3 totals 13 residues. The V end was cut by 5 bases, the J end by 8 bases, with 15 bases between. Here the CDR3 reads CASSIQDIGGYTF. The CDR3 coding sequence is TGTGCCAGCAGCATCCAGGACATTGGGGGCTACACCTTC.

CDR3: CASSLPSGHGELFF. In DNA, the CDR3 is TGCGCCAGCAGCTTACCCAGCGGGCACGGGGAGCTGTTTTTT. The V gene is TRBV5-1, the J gene TRBJ2-2; D is perhaps TRBD2 (6 bases). CDR1 is SGHRS and CDR2 is YFSETQ in the germline V gene. The CDR3 length is 14 residues. With 2 bases removed from V and 7 bases from J, the gap between germline ends came to 12 bases.

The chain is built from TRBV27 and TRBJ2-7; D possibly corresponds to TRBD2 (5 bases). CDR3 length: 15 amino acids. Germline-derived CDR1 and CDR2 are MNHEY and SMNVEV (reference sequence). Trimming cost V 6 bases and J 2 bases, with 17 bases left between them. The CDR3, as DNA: TGTGCCAGCAGCCCCCGGGGAGTAGTCCCCTACGAGCAGTACTTC. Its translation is CASSPRGVVPYEQYF.

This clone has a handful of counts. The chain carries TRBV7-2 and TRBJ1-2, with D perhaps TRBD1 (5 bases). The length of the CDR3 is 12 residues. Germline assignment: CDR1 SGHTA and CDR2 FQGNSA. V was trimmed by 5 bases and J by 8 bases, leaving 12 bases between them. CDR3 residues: CASSPGRGGYTF. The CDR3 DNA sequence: TGTGCCAGCAGCCCCGGTAGGGGCGGCTACACCTTC.

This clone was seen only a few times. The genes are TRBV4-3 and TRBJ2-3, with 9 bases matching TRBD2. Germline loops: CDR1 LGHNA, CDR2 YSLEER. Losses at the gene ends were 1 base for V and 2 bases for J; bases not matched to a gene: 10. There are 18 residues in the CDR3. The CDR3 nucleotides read TGCGCCAGCAGCCAAGCCCTCCTATTAGCGGGGGTCACAGATACGCAGTATTTT. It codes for CASSQALLLAGVTDTQYF.

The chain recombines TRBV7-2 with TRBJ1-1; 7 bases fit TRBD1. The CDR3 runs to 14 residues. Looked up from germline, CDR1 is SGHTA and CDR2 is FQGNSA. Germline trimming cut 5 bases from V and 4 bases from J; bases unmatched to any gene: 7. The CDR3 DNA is TGTGCCAGCAGCCCTGACAGGGTTAGCACTGAAGCTTTCTTT. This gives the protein CASSPDRVSTEAFF.

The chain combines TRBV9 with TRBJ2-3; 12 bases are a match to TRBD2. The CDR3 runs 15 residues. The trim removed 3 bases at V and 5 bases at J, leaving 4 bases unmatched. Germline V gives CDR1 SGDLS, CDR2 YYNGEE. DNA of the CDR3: TGTGCCAGCAGCGCTACTAGCGGGGGGATAGATACGCAGTATTTT. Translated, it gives CASSATSGGIDTQYF.

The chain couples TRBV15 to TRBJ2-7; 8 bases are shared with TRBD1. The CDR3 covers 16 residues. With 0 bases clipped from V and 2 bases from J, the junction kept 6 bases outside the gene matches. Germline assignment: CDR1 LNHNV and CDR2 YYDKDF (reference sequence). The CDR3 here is CATSRDLRQGPYEQYF. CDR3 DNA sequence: TGTGCCACCAGCAGAGACTTAAGACAGGGGCCCTACGAGCAGTACTTC.

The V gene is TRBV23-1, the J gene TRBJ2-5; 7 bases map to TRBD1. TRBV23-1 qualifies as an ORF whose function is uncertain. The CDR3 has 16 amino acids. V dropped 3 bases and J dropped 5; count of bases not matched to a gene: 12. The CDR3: CASSHFGQVRPETQYF. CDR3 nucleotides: TGCGCCAGCAGTCACTTCGGACAGGTTCGTCCGGAGACCCAGTACTTC.